This T cell receptor beta chain comes out of a study of cytomegalovirus exposure and HLA in healthy donors. Study-level background: Some 85 million unique TCRs, all from HLA-typed donors, were included in an early release of the data. Study results and limitations: Altogether, 164 TCR beta chains were recorded as cytomegalovirus-associated. Later analysis reportedly placed an Asian-associated ancestry cluster below the roughly 600-donor mean in N-insertions. Earlier analysis found most TCR beta V segments productive about 87% or about 30% of the time.

PCR employed 60 Vbeta and 13 Jbeta primers. Only in-frame clones appear in the TCRdb table, and some are missing; sequencing was by immunoSEQ multiplex PCR. The sample shows 160,000 or so clones, approximately 79% of them seen only once. The CDR3 runs 14 residues. The V gene end was trimmed by 6 bases and the J gene end by 2 bases; junction bases not matched to a gene: 6. Germline V gene lookup returns CDR1 MNHNS and CDR2 SASEGT. Concerning this clone itself: What it binds is not known.

The J gene is TRBJ1-1, the V gene TRBV6-1; TRBD1 matches 7 bases. Sequencing used PBMCs. The receptor's source is a man between 60 and 75 years old in good health and CMV-seronegative. The CDR3 region has the DNA TGTGCCAGCAGACAGGGGACGAGTAACACTGAAGCTTTCTTT. This codes for CASRQGTSNTEAFF.